These 25 T cell receptor beta chains share one sample of origin, sequenced in a study of cytomegalovirus exposure and HLA in healthy donors. The PCR made use of 60 Vbeta and 13 Jbeta primers. Assay used: immunoSEQ multiplex PCR; TCRdb lists only in-frame clones, some missing. The sample contains roughly 150,000 clones, more than 8% of which appear only once. The specimen sequenced was PBMCs. The receptors shown here come from a man between 45 and 60 years old in good health and CMV-seronegative.

This clone has a handful of counts. The rearrangement joins TRBV2 to TRBJ2-5, with 8 bases aligning to TRBD1. This CDR3 is built from 14 residues. V dropped 7 bases and J dropped 1; count of bases not matched to a gene: 5. Germline V gene data show CDR1 as SNHLY and CDR2 as FYNNEI. The CDR3 DNA reads TGTGCCAGCATCCGGACAGGGCCCCAAGAGACCCAGTACTTC. Protein product: CASIRTGPQETQYF. Filled out from reference TRBV2 and TRBJ2-5, the complete variable domain reads EPEVTQTPSHQVTQMGQEVILRCVPISNHLYFYWYRQILGQKVEFLVSFYNNEISEKSEIFDDQFSVERPDGSNFTLKIRSTKLEDSAMYFCASIRTGPQETQYFGPGTRLLVL.

This clone was detected only a few times. The rearrangement uses TRBV5-1 and TRBJ1-1; tentatively, D is TRBD1 (5 bases). This CDR3 comprises 16 residues. V was cut by 4 bases and J by 6 bases, with 22 bases left in between. The V gene's germline CDR1 is SGHRS and CDR2 YFSETQ. DNA of the CDR3: TGCGCCAGCAGCCCCCGCCAGGGAAGGGATAACGCTGAAGCTTTCTTT. It encodes CASSPRQGRDNAEAFF. Variable domain in full (rest from reference TRBV5-1 and TRBJ1-1): KAGVTQTPRYLIKTRGQQVTLSCSPISGHRSVSWYQQTPGQGLQFLFEYFSETQRNKGNFPGRFSGRQFSNSRSEMNVSTLELGDSALYLCASSPRQGRDNAEAFFGQGTRLTVV.

In this sample, this clone turned up a few times. This chain connects TRBV2 to TRBJ1-5; D is possibly TRBD1 (6 bases). Trimming took 0 bases from V and 6 from J, leaving 12 bases between them. Per the germline V gene, CDR1 is SNHLY and CDR2 is FYNNEI. The CDR3 is 15 amino acids. The CDR3 DNA reads TGTGCCAGCAGTGAAGCCTCGAGGGGGATTCAGCCCCAGCATTTT. Protein: CASSEASRGIQPQHF.

The chain is built from TRBV9 and TRBJ2-1, with a possible D match to TRBD2 (5 bases). CDR1 and CDR2 from the germline V gene are SGDLS and YYNGEE. This CDR3 is 15 amino acids long. The V gene lost 0 bases and the J gene lost 5 bases, with 12 bases spanning the gap. This CDR3 is CASSVVARSHNEQFF. The CDR3 region has the DNA TGTGCCAGCAGCGTAGTAGCGAGGAGCCACAATGAGCAGTTCTTC.

This chain connects TRBV29-1 to TRBJ2-2; 9 bases map to TRBD2. V lost 1 base, J lost 4 bases, and 4 bases stayed unmatched. The CDR3 covers 15 residues. From germline, CDR1 is SQVTM and CDR2 ANQGSEA. CDR3 coding DNA: TGCAGCGTTGAAGCGGCGGGGGGGCCCACCGGGGAGCTGTTTTTT. Its protein product is CSVEAAGGPTGELFF.

This clone was counted a few times. The chain employs TRBV5-1 and TRBJ2-1, with D possibly TRBD1 on 9 matching bases. The CDR3 is 14 amino acids. Germline loops: CDR1 SGHRS, CDR2 YFSETQ. V lost 7 bases and J lost 6, with 17 bases in between. The CDR3 DNA follows: TGCGCCAGCGGTAGCGGGACAGGGAGCAATGAGCAGTTCTTC. This encodes CASGSGTGSNEQFF.

The chain has TRBV2 and TRBJ2-3; the D is unclear. Germline V gene data show CDR1 as SNHLY and CDR2 as FYNNEI. V was cut by 7 bases and J by 0 bases, with 11 bases left in between. The CDR3 runs to 14 residues. The CDR3 DNA is TGTGCCAGCAAGGCGGCTCCTAGCACAGATACGCAGTATTTT. Encoded protein: CASKAAPSTDTQYF.

The chain joins TRBV5-4 to TRBJ2-3, with TRBD2 identical over 7 bases. This CDR3 has 14 residues. Germline assignment: CDR1 SGHNT and CDR2 YYREEE (reference sequence). Trimming at V came to 2 bases and at J to 0 bases, leaving 0 bases not matched to a gene. This CDR3 reads CASSFSGSTDTQYF. Here the CDR3 DNA reads TGTGCCAGCAGCTTTAGCGGGAGCACAGATACGCAGTATTTT. The whole variable domain, filled in from reference TRBV5-4 and TRBJ2-3, reads ETGVTQSPTHLIKTRGQQVTLRCSSQSGHNTVSWYQQALGQGPQFIFQYYREEENGRGNFPPRFSGLQFPNYSSELNVNALELDDSALYLCASSFSGSTDTQYFGPGTRLTVL.

V usage is TRBV5-6 and J usage is TRBJ1-4, with 7 bases aligning to TRBD1. V was pared by 2 bases and J by 0 bases, with 7 bases of the junction left unmatched. This CDR3 has 17 residues. The germline V gene encodes CDR1 SGHDT and CDR2 YYEEEE. DNA for the CDR3: TGTGCCAGCAGCTTCTACAGGGGTTCTTCAACTAATGAAAAACTGTTTTTT. Encoded protein: CASSFYRGSSTNEKLFF. The full variable domain, completed using reference TRBV5-6 and TRBJ1-4, is DAGVTQSPTHLIKTRGQQVTLRCSPKSGHDTVSWYQQALGQGPQFIFQYYEEEERQRGNFPDRFSGHQFPNYSSELNVNALLLGDSALYLCASSFYRGSSTNEKLFFGSGTQLSVL.

This clone was seen only a few times. This chain links TRBV10-1 with TRBJ2-5; D not certain. Trimming stripped 2 bases from V and 5 bases from J, with 3 bases between. Germline values: CDR1 WNHNN, CDR2 SYGVQD (reference sequence). This CDR3 region has 11 residues. The CDR3 region has the DNA TGCGCCAGCAGTGAGCGGGAGACCCAGTACTTC. Residues: CASSERETQYF.

The chain couples TRBV5-6 to TRBJ1-2, with TRBD1 identical over 8 bases. This CDR3 region has 14 residues. The germline gives CDR1 SGHDT, CDR2 YYEEEE. The trim removed 6 bases at V and 8 bases at J, leaving 12 bases unmatched. The CDR3 loop is CASTRVQGAEGYTF. For the CDR3, the DNA is TGTGCCAGCACCAGGGTTCAGGGGGCGGAGGGCTACACCTTC.

A remark on this clone: Other nucleotide sequences in the sample specify the same CDR3. The rearrangement uses TRBV5-1 and TRBJ1-3; no clear D gene. Germline CDR1 reads SGHRS; CDR2 reads YFSETQ. The CDR3 consists of 14 residues. Trimming stripped 0 bases from V and 0 bases from J, with 4 bases between. The CDR3 bases are TGCGCCAGCAGCTTGGGGGCCTCTGGAAACACCATATATTTT. Protein product: CASSLGASGNTIYF.

The J gene is TRBJ2-7, the V gene TRBV14; tentative D call: TRBD1 (6 bases). The CDR3 consists of 14 residues. Trimming took 0 bases from V and 4 from J, leaving 10 bases between them. CDR1 and CDR2 from the germline V gene are SGHDN and FVKESK. The CDR3 coding sequence is TGTGCCAGCAGCCAAGAACAGGGTATTTACGAGCAGTACTTC. It encodes CASSQEQGIYEQYF.

This clone was seen a handful of times. V is TRBV14 and J is TRBJ2-3; possibly TRBD2 for D (6 bases). The CDR3 has 16 residues. The germline V gene encodes CDR1 SGHDN and CDR2 FVKESK. Deletions cut 4 bases from V and 0 bases from J, with 14 bases between. CDR3 protein: CASSRIRRGSTDTQYF. DNA of the CDR3: TGTGCCAGCAGCCGGATACGACGGGGGAGCACAGATACGCAGTATTTT.

The CDR3 region is CASSFTRGRETEAFF. Written as DNA, the CDR3 is TGCGCCAGCAGCTTTACCAGGGGGCGTGAAACTGAAGCTTTCTTT. V and J are TRBV5-1 and TRBJ1-1; 8 bases line up with TRBD1. Germline CDR1 reads SGHRS; CDR2 reads YFSETQ. The CDR3 totals 15 residues. J was trimmed by 5 bases and V by 2 bases; bases with no gene match: 8.

The chain links TRBV19 to TRBJ2-1; TRBD2 matches at 14 bases. In germline, CDR1 is LNHDA, CDR2 SQIVND (reference sequence). Trimming cost V 3 bases and J 6 bases; bases outside gene matches: 4. The CDR3 runs to 16 residues. The CDR3: CASSIRTSGGTNEQFF. The DNA for the CDR3 is TGTGCCAGTAGTATCAGGACTAGCGGGGGGACCAATGAGCAGTTCTTC.

CDR3 in amino acids: CASSQDRRAGTQYF. The CDR3 bases are TGCGCCAGCAGCCAAGATAGGCGGGCAGGTACGCAGTATTTT. This chain joins TRBV4-1 and TRBJ2-3; a weak D match, TRBD2 (5 bases). Germline assignment: CDR1 MGHRA and CDR2 YSYEKL. The CDR3 contains 14 residues. Trimming pared 0 bases from V and 8 bases from J, leaving 12 bases between.

This clone showed up just a few times. CDR3 DNA sequence: TGTGCCAGCAGTGATGTAGCGGGAGGCTCCACAGATACGCAGTATTTT. The encoded protein is CASSDVAGGSTDTQYF. This rearrangement joins TRBV6-4 to TRBJ2-3; TRBD2 aligns across 10 bases. CDR1 is MRHNA and CDR2 is SNTAGT in the germline V gene. The CDR3 has 16 amino acids. Trimming cost V 3 bases and J 2 bases; bases outside gene matches: 5.

The chain has TRBV2 and TRBJ2-3; tentative D call: TRBD1 (5 bases). CDR3 length: 16 amino acids. V was clipped by 10 bases and J by 0 bases, with 20 bases between them. Germline-derived CDR1 and CDR2 are SNHLY and FYNNEI. As DNA, the CDR3 is TGTGCCACCGATGTAACAGGTACCACTAGCACAGATACGCAGTATTTT. Translated: CATDVTGTTSTDTQYF. Full variable domain (outside the CDR3, taken from reference TRBV2 and TRBJ2-3): EPEVTQTPSHQVTQMGQEVILRCVPISNHLYFYWYRQILGQKVEFLVSFYNNEISEKSEIFDDQFSVERPDGSNFTLKIRSTKLEDSAMYFCATDVTGTTSTDTQYFGPGTRLTVL.

This clone showed up just a few times. This chain joins TRBV19 and TRBJ2-1; 8 nucleotides match TRBD2. The CDR3 is made up of 15 amino acids. J was trimmed by 7 bases and V by 6 bases; bases with no gene match: 11. Germline assignment: CDR1 LNHDA and CDR2 SQIVND (reference sequence). CDR3 residues: CASRARAGDGNEQFF. CDR3 coding DNA: TGTGCCAGTAGGGCGAGAGCGGGAGATGGGAATGAGCAGTTCTTC.

This clone was counted only a few times. The rearrangement links TRBV6-6 to TRBJ2-7; 8 bases map to TRBD1. The CDR3 totals 13 residues. Germline values: CDR1 MNHNY, CDR2 SVGAGI (reference sequence). V was clipped by 6 bases and J by 5 bases; unmatched bases: 6. CDR3: CASSHGQGHEQYF. The CDR3 coding sequence is TGTGCCAGCAGCCACGGACAGGGCCACGAGCAGTACTTC.

The chain combines TRBV4-2 with TRBJ2-5, with a possible D match to TRBD1 (7 bases). The germline V gene encodes CDR1 LGHNA and CDR2 YNFKEQ. V was cut by 2 bases and J by 2 bases, with 30 bases left in between. The CDR3 runs 21 residues. The CDR3 spells CASSQSPGGGGTLAWQETQYF. The CDR3 DNA is TGTGCCAGCAGCCAAAGCCCAGGAGGGGGCGGGACGCTGGCATGGCAAGAGACCCAGTACTTC.

The CDR3 sequence: CASTLISFRETQYF. CDR3 sequence (DNA): TGCGCCAGCACACTAATTTCCTTTCGGGAGACCCAGTACTTC. The chain has TRBV5-1 and TRBJ2-5; D is unresolved. Germline loops: CDR1 SGHRS, CDR2 YFSETQ. The V end was cut by 6 bases, the J end by 5 bases, with 17 bases between. The CDR3 length is 14 residues.

This chain joins TRBV6-1 and TRBJ2-7; possibly TRBD1 for D (6 bases). CDR1 MNHNS and CDR2 SASEGT come from the germline V gene. The CDR3 consists of 15 residues. V lost 8 bases and J 2 bases, leaving 19 bases between the germline ends. The chain's CDR3 is CASPLGRGNTYEQYF. The CDR3 nucleotides read TGTGCCAGCCCCTTGGGCAGGGGAAATACCTACGAGCAGTACTTC.

The chain employs TRBV5-4 and TRBJ2-3; 8 bases fit TRBD2. J gave up 3 bases and V 5 bases, and 11 bases lay outside the gene matches. The germline V gene has CDR1 SGHNT and CDR2 YYREEE (reference sequence). The CDR3 is 16 residues long. CDR3: CASRLRGSGGTDTQYF. CDR3 coding DNA: TGTGCCAGCAGGCTAAGGGGGAGCGGGGGAACAGATACGCAGTATTTT. The full variable domain, in which reference TRBV5-4 and TRBJ2-3 provide the parts outside the CDR3, is ETGVTQSPTHLIKTRGQQVTLRCSSQSGHNTVSWYQQALGQGPQFIFQYYREEENGRGNFPPRFSGLQFPNYSSELNVNALELDDSALYLCASRLRGSGGTDTQYFGPGTRLTVL.